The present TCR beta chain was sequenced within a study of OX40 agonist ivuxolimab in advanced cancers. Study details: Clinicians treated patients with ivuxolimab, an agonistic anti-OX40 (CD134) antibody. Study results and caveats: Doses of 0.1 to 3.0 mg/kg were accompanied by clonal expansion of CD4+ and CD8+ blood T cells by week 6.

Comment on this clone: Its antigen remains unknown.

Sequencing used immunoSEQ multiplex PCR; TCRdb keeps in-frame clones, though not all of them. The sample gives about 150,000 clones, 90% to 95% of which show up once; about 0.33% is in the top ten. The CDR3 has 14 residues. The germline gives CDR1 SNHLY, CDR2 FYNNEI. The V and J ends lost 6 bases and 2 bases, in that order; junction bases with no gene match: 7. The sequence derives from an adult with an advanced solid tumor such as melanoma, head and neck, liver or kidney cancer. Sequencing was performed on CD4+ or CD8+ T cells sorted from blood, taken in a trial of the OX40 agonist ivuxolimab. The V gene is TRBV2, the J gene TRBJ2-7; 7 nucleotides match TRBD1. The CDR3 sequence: CASRETGPTYEQYF. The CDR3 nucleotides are TGTGCCAGCAGGGAGACAGGGCCTACCTACGAGCAGTACTTC.